The 26 T cell receptor beta chains below were found in one sample sequenced in a study of T cells in Graves' hyperthyroidism and ophthalmopathy. Amplification yielded TCR beta CDR3 regions, with RNA transcripts as the source. Researchers ran a first-round RT-PCR on the TCR CDR3 using the HTBI primer set. TCRdb itself ran the multiplex PCR reads through MiXCR, one entry per CDR3 protein. The repertoire has fewer than 500,000 distinct CDR3 sequences, around 15% of them found once; the top ten carry about 18%. The sequencing input was blood. Receptors originate from a woman aged 30 to 39 with Graves' ophthalmopathy.

This clonotype was found many times. This chain connects TRBV10-3 to TRBJ2-5; 8 positions agree with TRBD1. The trim removed 6 bases at V and 5 bases at J, leaving 11 bases unmatched. Germline loops: CDR1 ENHRY, CDR2 SYGVKD. The CDR3 is 15 amino acids. CDR3 region: CAIRTGQGDVETQYF. The CDR3 DNA reads TGTGCCATCAGGACTGGACAGGGAGACGTGGAGACCCAGTACTTC.

This clonotype has at least ten counts. The CDR3 loop reads CASDRSGSSYEQYF. In DNA form, the CDR3 reads TGTGCCAGCGATCGCTCAGGGAGCTCCTACGAGCAGTACTTC. The chain is built from TRBV6-1 and TRBJ2-7; D might be TRBD1 or TRBD2, each matching 5 bases. The ends were cut back, 8 bases at V and 0 bases at J, with 14 bases in the middle. The CDR3 spans 14 residues. Germline loops: CDR1 MNHNS, CDR2 SASEGT.

The sample holds many counts of this clonotype. The chain is built from TRBV27 and TRBJ2-4; TRBD1 or TRBD2 may be the D gene (5 bases each). V was shortened by 5 bases and J by 8 bases, with 19 bases between the two germline ends. The CDR3 is 15 amino acids. Germline loops: CDR1 MNHEY, CDR2 SMNVEV (reference sequence). The CDR3 DNA sequence: TGTGCCAGCAGTCCTCTGACGAGGGGTTCGGACATTCAGTACTTC. As protein: CASSPLTRGSDIQYF.

The chain employs TRBV6-1 and TRBJ2-3, with TRBD2 matching 9 bases. V lost 8 bases to trimming and J lost 7 bases; unmatched junction nucleotides: 16. Per germline, CDR1 MNHNS and CDR2 SASEGT. CDR3 length: 16 residues. CDR3 amino acids: CASLGWGGGASNTQYF. In DNA, the CDR3 is TGTGCCAGCTTGGGGTGGGGCGGGGGGGCCAGTAATACGCAGTATTTT.

This chain uses TRBV28 with TRBJ1-3; TRBD1 matches at 9 bases. From germline, CDR1 is MDHEN and CDR2 SYDVKM. J gave up 4 bases and V 4 bases, and 11 bases lay outside the gene matches. The CDR3 consists of 17 residues. The CDR3 is CASSWCNPGTGGNTIYF. The CDR3 DNA follows: TGTGCCAGCAGTTGGTGCAACCCCGGGACAGGGGGAAACACCATATATTTT.

As for this clonotype: A much larger clone is a single base away; this may be a read error. This chain uses TRBV19 with TRBJ2-5, with 11 bases identical to TRBD1. The ends lost 5 bases at V and 4 bases at J; junction bases unmatched: 6. Germline assignment: CDR1 LNHDA and CDR2 SQIVND (reference sequence). The CDR3 is 15 amino acids. The CDR3 reads CASSAGQGGVETQYF. The CDR3 DNA reads as TGTGCCAGTAGTGCGGGACAGGGGGGTGTAGAGACCCAGTACTTC.

There are many counts of this clonotype. This chain connects TRBV11-2 to TRBJ1-2, with 8 positions matching TRBD1. Per the germline V gene, CDR1 is SGHAT and CDR2 is FQNNGV. The CDR3 loop spans 14 amino acids. V shed 4 bases, J shed 8 bases, and the junction held 9 bases outside the gene matches. CDR3 protein: CASSYDRGSRGYTF. As DNA, the CDR3 is TGTGCCAGCAGCTACGACAGGGGTTCTCGAGGCTACACCTTC.

This clonotype showed up many times. V usage is TRBV2 and J usage is TRBJ2-7; D possibly corresponds to TRBD2 (6 bases). Trimming removed 7 bases at V and 2 bases at J, with 9 bases between. The length of the CDR3 is 12 residues. Germline V gene data show CDR1 as SNHLY and CDR2 as FYNNEI. CDR3 nucleotides: TGTGCCAGCACCGGCGGGACCTACGAGCAGTACTTC. This codes for CASTGGTYEQYF.

This clonotype was picked up a small number of times. The CDR3 DNA reads TGTGCCAGCGGGAGAATTTCTGGAAACACCATATATTTT. This gives the protein CASGRISGNTIYF. The chain is built from TRBV28 and TRBJ1-3; D remains unclear. V was shortened by 8 bases and J by 1 base, with 9 bases between the two germline ends. There are 13 residues in the CDR3. The germline V gene has CDR1 MDHEN and CDR2 SYDVKM.

This clonotype occurred many times. The gene calls are TRBV18 and TRBJ1-1; 7 bases are a match to TRBD1. V lost 4 bases to trimming and J lost 5 bases; unmatched junction nucleotides: 10. Germline CDR1 is KGHSH and CDR2 is LQKENI. This CDR3 is built from 15 residues. CDR3 sequence reads: CASSRQEGGDTEAFF. In DNA, the CDR3 is TGTGCCAGCTCACGTCAGGAAGGGGGCGATACTGAAGCTTTCTTT.

This clonotype occurred many times. The V call is TRBV28, the J call TRBJ2-1; TRBD1 might be the D (5 bases). The V and J ends lost 3 bases and 5 bases respectively, with 11 bases between them. This CDR3 has 14 residues. Germline V CDR1 and CDR2: MDHEN, SYDVKM. In DNA form, the CDR3 reads TGTGCCAGCAGTTTCAGGGTGCGCGACAATGAGCAGTTCTTC. Protein: CASSFRVRDNEQFF.

The V and J genes are TRBV5-1 and TRBJ1-3; 7 bases agree with TRBD1. Germline CDR1 reads SGHRS; CDR2 reads YFSETQ. J lost 0 bases, V lost 4 bases, and 4 bases had no gene match. The CDR3 totals 15 residues. This CDR3 is CASSAYRGSGNTIYF. In DNA, the CDR3 is TGCGCCAGCAGCGCGTACAGGGGCTCTGGAAACACCATATATTTT. Filled out from reference TRBV5-1 and TRBJ1-3, the complete variable domain reads KAGVTQTPRYLIKTRGQQVTLSCSPISGHRSVSWYQQTPGQGLQFLFEYFSETQRNKGNFPGRFSGRQFSNSRSEMNVSTLELGDSALYLCASSAYRGSGNTIYFGEGSWLTVV.

This clonotype was recorded at least ten times. The chain links TRBV12-3 or TRBV12-4 to TRBJ2-2; TRBD1 agrees at 10 bases. The V and J ends lost 5 bases and 9 bases, in that order; junction bases with no gene match: 9. This CDR3 has 15 residues. The CDR3 DNA reads as TGTGCCAGCAGTGGGGGGGGACAGGGGCTGAGGGAGCTGTTTTTT. Translated: CASSGGGQGLRELFF.

V and J are TRBV11-3 and TRBJ2-3, with 8 bases identical to TRBD2. The CDR3 covers 16 residues. Germline V gives CDR1 SGHNT, CDR2 YENEEA. The V and J ends lost 5 bases and 4 bases, in that order; junction bases with no gene match: 11. CDR3 protein: CASSLGLGFGADTQYF. The DNA for the CDR3 is TGTGCCAGCAGCCTGGGACTAGGATTTGGGGCAGATACGCAGTATTTT.

V usage is TRBV12-5 and J usage is TRBJ1-5; D gene ambiguous. This CDR3 spans 12 amino acids. Germline V gene sequence: CDR1 LGHNT, CDR2 FRNRAP. V shed 3 bases and J shed 3 bases, with 3 bases lying between them. The CDR3 sequence is CASGLDNQPQHF. As DNA, the CDR3 is TGTGCTAGTGGTTTAGACAATCAGCCCCAGCATTTT. The variable domain in full, with the rest retrieved from reference TRBV12-5 and TRBJ1-5, is DARVTQTPRHKVTEMGQEVTMRCQPILGHNTVFWYRQTMMQGLELLAYFRNRAPLDDSGMPKDRFSAEMPDATLATLKIQPSEPRDSAVYFCASGLDNQPQHFGDGTRLSIL.

This clonotype was counted at least ten times. The chain has TRBV6-5 and TRBJ1-2, with D unresolved. V was pared by 2 bases and J by 6 bases, with 16 bases between. The CDR3 contains 15 residues. Germline CDR1 and CDR2: MNHEY and SVGAGI. The CDR3 reads CASSYDGNPLNGYTF. CDR3 coding DNA: TGTGCCAGCAGTTACGACGGAAACCCGCTTAATGGCTACACCTTC.

This clonotype was seen ten or more times. This chain connects TRBV6-5 to TRBJ2-2; the D is unclear. The germline V gene encodes CDR1 MNHEY and CDR2 SVGAGI. CDR3 length: 12 amino acids. V lost 1 base and J 7 bases, leaving 4 bases between the germline ends. The CDR3 coding sequence is TGTGCCAGCAGTTACTGGGACGGGGAGCTGTTTTTT. The encoded protein is CASSYWDGELFF.

In this sample, this clonotype turned up many times. This chain connects TRBV20-1 to TRBJ1-5; TRBD1 matches at 9 bases. With V trimmed by 0 bases and J by 1 base, 7 bases remained unmatched. Looked up from germline, CDR1 is DFQATT and CDR2 is SNEGSKA (reference sequence). The length of the CDR3 is 17 residues. The CDR3 DNA reads as TGCAGTGCTAGAGATTCTAGGGGGACAGGGAGCAATCAGCCCCAGCATTTT. This gives the protein CSARDSRGTGSNQPQHF.

There are many counts of this clonotype. The chain joins TRBV7-9 to TRBJ1-2; D might be TRBD1 (6 bases). CDR3 length: 17 residues. The germline V gene encodes CDR1 SEHNR and CDR2 FQNEAQ (reference sequence). V was clipped by 5 bases and J by 5 bases, with 24 bases between them. The CDR3 sequence: CASSPDRPGTTPYGYTF. The CDR3 DNA follows: TGTGCCAGCAGCCCGGATCGGCCCGGGACAACGCCTTATGGCTACACCTTC.

This clonotype came up many times. The chain joins TRBV7-9 to TRBJ2-7; possibly TRBD2 for D (7 bases). The CDR3 spans 12 residues. The V gene lost 4 bases and the J gene lost 7 bases, with 11 bases spanning the gap. Germline-derived CDR1 and CDR2 are SEHNR and FQNEAQ (reference sequence). The CDR3 sequence is CASSWGGAEQYF. The CDR3 nucleotides read TGTGCCAGCAGCTGGGGGGGGGCTGAGCAGTACTTC.

This clonotype occurred many times. This rearrangement joins TRBV3-1 to TRBJ1-2; D is uncertain. V gave up 2 bases and J gave up 3 bases, with 7 bases separating them. The CDR3 has 13 residues. Germline CDR1 is LGHDT and CDR2 is YNNKEL (reference sequence). The CDR3 is CASSQRTDYGYTF. The DNA of the CDR3 is TGTGCCAGCAGCCAACGAACAGACTATGGCTACACCTTC.

This clonotype was detected a few times. V gene TRBV29-1 combines with J gene TRBJ2-2; D is unclear. CDR3 length equals 11 residues. Germline-derived CDR1 and CDR2 are SQVTM and ANQGSEA. The ends were cut back, 6 bases at V and 2 bases at J, with 4 bases in the middle. The CDR3: CSVHNTGELFF. The CDR3 nucleotides read TGCAGCGTACACAACACCGGGGAGCTGTTTTTT.

This clonotype occurred a few times. The CDR3 sequence is CSARGTSGGHNSEQFF. The CDR3, as DNA: TGCAGTGCTAGGGGGACTAGCGGGGGCCATAATAGTGAGCAGTTCTTC. The genes are TRBV20-1 and TRBJ2-1; 14 bases agree with TRBD2. This CDR3 has 16 amino acids. CDR1 and CDR2 (germline): DFQATT, SNEGSKA (reference sequence). The V gene end was trimmed by 3 bases and the J gene end by 9 bases; junction bases not matched to a gene: 10.

This clonotype occurred many times. The rearrangement links TRBV12-3 or TRBV12-4 to TRBJ2-5; D possibly corresponds to TRBD2 (7 bases). This CDR3 spans 14 amino acids. The ends were cut back, 3 bases at V and 4 bases at J, with 12 bases in the middle. The CDR3 reads CASSFLRGGETQYF. Here the CDR3 DNA reads TGTGCCAGCAGTTTCCTTAGGGGGGGAGAGACCCAGTACTTC.

In the case of this clonotype: At one of its ends the junction is not consistent with the germline gene, which may arise from a read error. The chain has TRBV20-1 and TRBJ2-2; D is possibly TRBD1 or TRBD2 (5 bases each). The CDR3 totals 18 residues. From germline, CDR1 is DFQATT and CDR2 SNEGSKA (reference sequence). In DNA form, the CDR3 reads TGCAGTGCTAACCCAATGCGGCGGCAGGGCGCGAACACCGGGGAGCGGTTTTTT. As protein: CSANPMRRQGANTGERFF.

Only a few counts were recorded for this clonotype. CDR3 nucleotide sequence: TGCAGCGTTAGGTCATCGGGGACAGGGGGTGAAAAACTGTTTTTT. Translation: CSVRSSGTGGEKLFF. The chain is built from TRBV29-1 and TRBJ1-4; 11 bases are shared with TRBD1. V shed 5 bases, J shed 7 bases, and the junction held 9 bases outside the gene matches. Germline CDR1 is SQVTM and CDR2 is ANQGSEA. The CDR3 is 15 residues long.